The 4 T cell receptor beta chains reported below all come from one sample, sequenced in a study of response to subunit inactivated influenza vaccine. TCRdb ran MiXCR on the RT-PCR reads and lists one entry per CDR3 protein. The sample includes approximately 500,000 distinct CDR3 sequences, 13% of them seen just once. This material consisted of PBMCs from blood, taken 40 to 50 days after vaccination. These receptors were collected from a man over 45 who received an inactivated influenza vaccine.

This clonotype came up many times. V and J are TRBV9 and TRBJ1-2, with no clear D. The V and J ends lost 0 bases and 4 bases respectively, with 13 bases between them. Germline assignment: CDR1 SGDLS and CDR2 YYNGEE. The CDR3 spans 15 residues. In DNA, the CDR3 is TGTGCCAGCAGCGTAGGGGCGGATGATGCCTATGGCTACACCTTC. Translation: CASSVGADDAYGYTF.

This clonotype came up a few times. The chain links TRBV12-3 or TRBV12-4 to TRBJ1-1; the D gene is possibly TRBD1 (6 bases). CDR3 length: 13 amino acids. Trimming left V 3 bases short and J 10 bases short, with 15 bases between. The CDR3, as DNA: TGTGCCAGCAGTTTTCAGGGGCCAGACCTAGCTTTCTTT. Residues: CASSFQGPDLAFF.

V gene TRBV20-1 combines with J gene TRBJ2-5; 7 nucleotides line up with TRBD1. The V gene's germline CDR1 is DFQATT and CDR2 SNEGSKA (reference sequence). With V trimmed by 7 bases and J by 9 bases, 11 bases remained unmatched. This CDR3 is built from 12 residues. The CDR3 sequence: CSGYRGMGAQYF. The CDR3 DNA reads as TGCAGTGGGTACAGGGGCATGGGGGCCCAGTACTTC.

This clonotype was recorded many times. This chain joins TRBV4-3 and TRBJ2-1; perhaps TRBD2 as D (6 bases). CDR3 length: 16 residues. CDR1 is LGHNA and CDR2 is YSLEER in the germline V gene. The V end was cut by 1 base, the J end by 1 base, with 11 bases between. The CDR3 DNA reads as TGCGCCAGCAGCCAAGTTTTACGGGAGTCCTACAATGAGCAGTTCTTC. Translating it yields CASSQVLRESYNEQFF.